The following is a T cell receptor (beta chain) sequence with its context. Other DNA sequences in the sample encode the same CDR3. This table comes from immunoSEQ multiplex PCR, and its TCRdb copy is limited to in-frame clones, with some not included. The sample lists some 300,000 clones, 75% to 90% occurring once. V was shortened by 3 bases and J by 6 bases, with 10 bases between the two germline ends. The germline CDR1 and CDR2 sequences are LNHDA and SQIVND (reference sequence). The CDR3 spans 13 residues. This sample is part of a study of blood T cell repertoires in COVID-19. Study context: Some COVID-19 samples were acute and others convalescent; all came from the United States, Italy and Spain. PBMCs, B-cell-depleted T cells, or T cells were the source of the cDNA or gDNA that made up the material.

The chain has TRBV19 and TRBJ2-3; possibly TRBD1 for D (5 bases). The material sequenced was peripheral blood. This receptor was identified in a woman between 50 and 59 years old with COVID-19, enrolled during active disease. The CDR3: CASSIQGTDTQYF. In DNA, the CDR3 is TGTGCCAGTAGTATCCAGGGAACTGATACGCAGTATTTT.